The 23 T cell receptor beta chains reported below all come from one sample, sequenced in a study of CD8 T cells in Susac syndrome. The RNA, 0.5 to 1 ug, was put through reverse transcription using random hexamers. Using its own MiXCR run on the immunoSEQ multiplex PCR reads, TCRdb lists one record per CDR3 protein. This sample has 95,000 to 150,000 distinct CDR3 sequences, with around 94% found just once. The material sequenced was CD8+ T cells from PBMCs. The receptor source for this set is a human donor with Susac syndrome.

The CDR3 DNA follows: TGTGCCAGCAGCTGGGGACAAGAGACCCAGTACTTC. Residues: CASSWGQETQYF. The chain links TRBV5-6 to TRBJ2-5; no reliable D call. Germline V gene lookup returns CDR1 SGHDT and CDR2 YYEEEE. Between the trimmed V and J ends, which lost 3 bases and 2 bases, there was a span of 5 bases. This CDR3 spans 12 amino acids.

The CDR3 reads CSAPRLRGANTEAFF. The DNA of the CDR3 is TGCAGTGCCCCGCGGTTGAGAGGGGCGAACACTGAAGCTTTCTTT. This sequence joins TRBV20-1 and TRBJ1-1; a weak D match, TRBD1 (5 bases). CDR1 and CDR2 from the germline V gene are DFQATT and SNEGSKA (reference sequence). The CDR3 covers 15 residues. Trimming cost V 6 bases and J 1 base, with 18 bases left between them.

This chain joins TRBV12-3 or TRBV12-4 and TRBJ2-3; 7 positions match TRBD1. This CDR3 has 16 residues. V lost 3 bases, J lost 0 bases, and 6 bases stayed unmatched. Written as DNA, the CDR3 is TGTGCCAGCAGTTTCCAGATGGGACAGAGCACAGATACGCAGTATTTT. Residues: CASSFQMGQSTDTQYF.

The chain joins TRBV20-1 to TRBJ1-2; D gene uncertain. The CDR3 is made up of 14 amino acids. Germline assignment: CDR1 DFQATT and CDR2 SNEGSKA (reference sequence). Trimming pared 5 bases from V and 4 bases from J, leaving 17 bases between. CDR3 region: CSASTGQAAYGYTF. The DNA for the CDR3 is TGCAGTGCTTCCACCGGCCAGGCCGCCTATGGCTACACCTTC.

Only one count was recorded for this clonotype. V and J are TRBV5-1 and TRBJ2-3, with TRBD2 matching over 7 bases. CDR1 SGHRS and CDR2 YFSETQ come from the germline V gene. Germline trimming cut 4 bases from V and 0 bases from J; bases unmatched to any gene: 2. CDR3 size: 14 residues. The chain's CDR3 is CASSLAVSTDTQYF. CDR3 DNA: TGCGCCAGCAGCCTAGCGGTTAGCACAGATACGCAGTATTTT.

The J gene is TRBJ2-6, the V gene TRBV28; D is possibly TRBD2 (5 bases). V lost 7 bases, J lost 2 bases, and 15 bases lay in between. The CDR3 runs 16 residues. Germline CDR1 MDHEN, CDR2 SYDVKM. The CDR3, as DNA: TGTGCCAGCACCTCCGGACTCTGGACTGGGGCCAACGTCCTGACTTTC. It translates to CASTSGLWTGANVLTF. Using reference TRBV28 and TRBJ2-6 for the parts outside the CDR3, the full variable domain is DVKVTQSSRYLVKRTGEKVFLECVQDMDHENMFWYRQDPGLGLRLIYFSYDVKMKEKGDIPEGYSVSREKKERFSLILESASTNQTSMYLCASTSGLWTGANVLTFGAGSRLTVL.

The chain carries TRBV6-6 and TRBJ1-2, with 7 bases that match TRBD1. V trimming: 4 bases; J trimming: 6 bases; junction bases outside the gene matches: 5. This CDR3 has 13 amino acids. CDR1 is MNHNY, CDR2 SVGAGI, per germline (reference sequence). CDR3 loop: CASSSDRVDGYTF. CDR3 coding DNA: TGTGCCAGCAGTTCAGACAGGGTGGATGGCTACACCTTC.

This rearrangement joins TRBV19 to TRBJ2-1; the D is unclear. The CDR3 totals 15 residues. Trimming cost V 3 bases and J 0 bases, with 9 bases left between them. Germline CDR1 LNHDA, CDR2 SQIVND (reference sequence). The CDR3 sequence is CASSMGESSYNEQFF. The CDR3, as DNA: TGTGCCAGTAGTATGGGCGAAAGCTCCTACAATGAGCAGTTCTTC.

V and J are TRBV6-5 and TRBJ2-3, with 8 positions matching TRBD2. The V gene end was trimmed by 2 bases and the J gene end by 0 bases; junction bases not matched to a gene: 7. CDR3 length equals 17 residues. The V gene's germline CDR1 is MNHEY and CDR2 SVGAGI. The CDR3 nucleotides are TGTGCCAGCAGTTACAATATAGCGGGATCTAGCACAGATACGCAGTATTTT. Amino acids: CASSYNIAGSSTDTQYF.

This clonotype came up once. V usage is TRBV7-9 and J usage is TRBJ2-2; 8 bases agree with TRBD2. This CDR3 is 16 amino acids long. Trimming cost V 4 bases and J 4 bases; bases outside gene matches: 8. CDR1 is SEHNR and CDR2 is FQNEAQ in the germline V gene (reference sequence). CDR3 nucleotide sequence: TGTGCCAGCAGCTCCTTCTCGGGAGGGCGCACCGGGGAGCTGTTTTTT. It codes for CASSSFSGGRTGELFF.

This chain uses TRBV6-6 with TRBJ2-3, with D uncertain. Per the germline V gene, CDR1 is MNHNY and CDR2 is SVGAGI (reference sequence). This CDR3 comprises 12 residues. Trimming took 8 bases from V and 6 from J, leaving 12 bases between them. CDR3 sequence (DNA): TGTGCCAGCCGCAGCGCTTCGGATACGCAGTATTTT. Translating it yields CASRSASDTQYF.

The gene calls are TRBV28 and TRBJ2-7; possibly TRBD2 for D (6 bases). This CDR3 has 16 residues. CDR1 is MDHEN, CDR2 SYDVKM, per germline. Deletions cut 4 bases from V and 0 bases from J, with 16 bases between. The CDR3 DNA reads TGTGCCAGCAGTTCCGTGGGAGCGGGCTACTCCTACGAGCAGTACTTC. Translation: CASSSVGAGYSYEQYF.

This clonotype was detected only once. The CDR3 bases are TGTGCCAGCAGTCTAGCGGGCCAGGTGGATACGCAGTATTTT. Residues: CASSLAGQVDTQYF. The chain has TRBV6-5 and TRBJ2-3; the match to TRBD2 covers 8 bases. CDR1 is MNHEY and CDR2 is SVGAGI in the germline V gene. This CDR3 has 14 amino acids. The junction had 7 bases not matched to a gene; V was cut back by 5 bases and J by 6 bases.

The CDR3 coding sequence is TGTGCCAGCAGTGATTCCGGACTTCTCCACTCCTACGAGCAGTACTTC. Protein product: CASSDSGLLHSYEQYF. The V gene is TRBV2, the J gene TRBJ2-7; possible D gene TRBD2, 5 bases. The germline V and J ends were trimmed by 3 bases and 0 bases, with 15 bases remaining between them. Germline loops: CDR1 SNHLY, CDR2 FYNNEI. This CDR3 has 16 residues.

This chain joins TRBV30 and TRBJ2-7, with no clear D. V shed 7 bases and J shed 0 bases, with 10 bases lying between them. This CDR3 has 12 amino acids. Germline V lookup: CDR1 GTSNPN, CDR2 SVGIG (reference sequence). CDR3 loop: CAFWADSYEQYF. The CDR3 DNA reads TGTGCCTTTTGGGCGGACTCCTACGAGCAGTACTTC.

In this sample, this clonotype turned up a few times. The V gene is TRBV6-1, the J gene TRBJ2-3; tentatively, D is TRBD2 (5 bases). CDR1 and CDR2 from the germline V gene are MNHNS and SASEGT. The CDR3 is 15 residues long. Trimming stripped 5 bases from V and 2 bases from J, with 14 bases between. The CDR3 protein is CASSPGRGHTDTQYF. As DNA, the CDR3 is TGTGCCAGCAGTCCAGGTCGGGGTCACACAGATACGCAGTATTTT.

J is TRBJ2-1 and V is TRBV11-2, with 11 positions matching TRBD2. CDR3 length equals 16 residues. Trimming took 7 bases from V and 10 from J; bases not matched to a gene: 15. Germline CDR1 SGHAT, CDR2 FQNNGV. The CDR3 region has the DNA TGTGCCAGCACCCCCCCGACTAGCGGGATCCACGGCGAGCAGTTCTTC. Its translation: CASTPPTSGIHGEQFF. The full variable domain, rest sourced from reference TRBV11-2 and TRBJ2-1, is EAGVAQSPRYKIIEKRQSVAFWCNPISGHATLYWYQQILGQGPKLLIQFQNNGVVDDSQLPKDRFSAERLKGVDSTLKIQPAKLEDSAVYLCASTPPTSGIHGEQFFGPGTRLTVL.

The genes are TRBV3-1 and TRBJ2-5; the D gene could be TRBD1 or TRBD2 (6 bases each). The V gene's germline CDR1 is LGHDT and CDR2 YNNKEL (reference sequence). V was clipped by 4 bases and J by 10 bases, with 16 bases between them. The CDR3 loop spans 13 amino acids. The CDR3 DNA follows: TGTGCCAGCAGCCCCGGACAGCTCGGGGGCCAGTACTTC. Amino acid sequence: CASSPGQLGGQYF.

The chain couples TRBV7-3 to TRBJ2-1; 7 bases line up with TRBD1. The V gene end was trimmed by 0 bases and the J gene end by 8 bases; junction bases not matched to a gene: 4. This CDR3 contains 14 residues. Germline V CDR1 and CDR2: SGHTA, FQGTGA. Here the CDR3 DNA reads TGTGCCAGCAGCTTAACAGGACAGGCTGATGAGCAGTTCTTC. This codes for CASSLTGQADEQFF.

Comments on this clonotype: The conserved closing phenylalanine or tryptophan is absent in this CDR3, likely reflecting a read error. This rearrangement joins TRBV15 to TRBJ2-5, with D hard to call. Looked up from germline, CDR1 is LNHNV and CDR2 is YYDKDF (reference sequence). The CDR3 runs to 14 residues. Deletions cut 1 base from V and 2 bases from J, with 8 bases between. The CDR3 protein is CATSRVRDQETQYL. The CDR3 DNA sequence: TGTGCCACCAGCAGAGTAAGGGATCAAGAGACCCAGTACCTC.

The V gene is TRBV2, the J gene TRBJ1-3; D may be TRBD1 (5 bases). The germline gives CDR1 SNHLY, CDR2 FYNNEI. V was clipped by 5 bases and J by 0 bases, with 11 bases between them. The CDR3 runs to 15 residues. The DNA of the CDR3 is TGTGCCAGCAGTCTCACAGGTGACTCTGGAAACACCATATATTTT. It specifies CASSLTGDSGNTIYF.

In DNA, the CDR3 is TGTGCCAGCAGCCTAGCGGGAGAGTCCGGGGAGCTGTTTTTT. It encodes CASSLAGESGELFF. The chain combines TRBV6-2 or TRBV6-3 with TRBJ2-2; 10 nucleotides agree with TRBD2. This CDR3 region has 14 residues. The germline gives CDR1 MNHEY, CDR2 SVGEGT. V lost 6 bases to trimming and J lost 6 bases; unmatched junction nucleotides: 4.

The chain combines TRBV14 with TRBJ1-2; D is unclear. V lost 5 bases and J lost 6, with 16 bases in between. Germline V gives CDR1 SGHDN, CDR2 FVKESK. This CDR3 has 14 amino acids. In nucleotides, the CDR3 is TGTGCCAGCAGCTACCAAGATTTGGGAGATGGCTACACCTTC. Its translation: CASSYQDLGDGYTF. The full variable domain, its missing parts supplied by reference TRBV14 and TRBJ1-2, is EAGVTQFPSHSVIEKGQTVTLRCDPISGHDNLYWYRRVMGKEIKFLLHFVKESKQDESGMPNNRFLAERTGGTYSTLKVQPAELEDSGVYFCASSYQDLGDGYTFGSGTRLTVV.